These 10 T cell receptor beta chains came from one sample sequenced in a study of T-cell reconstitution after alpha-beta-depleted transplantation in children (dated by TCRdb to between 2015 and 2016). The sample's treatment or condition label, decoded: allogeneic hematopoietic cell transplantation with graft depleted of TCRalphabeta T cells and CD19 B cells. The method behind the library was PCR. Sequencing instrument: Illumina HiSeq 2500. Molecular barcoding was employed in the preparation of TCR libraries, with unique molecular identifiers being used to normalize TCRbeta repertoire quantification. TCRdb trimmed the raw reads at Q25, called clones with MiXCR and kept productive beta chains. Rows with a matching CDR3 protein are joined into one entry that keeps the most common DNA and genes. For this sample the table gives a few hundred thousand distinct CDR3 sequences, of which 11% were detected only once. The ten largest clones add up to 20% to 25% of the sample.

This sample comprised peripheral blood, obtained 180 days after TCRalphabeta/CD19-depleted stem cell transplant. These receptors came from a male patient between 2 and 15 years old who had a stem cell transplant for chronic granulomatous disease, so the T cells may come from the graft donor.

Ten or more counts support this clonotype. J is TRBJ2-1 and V is TRBV20-1; 9 bases agree with TRBD1. CDR1 is DFQATT, CDR2 SNEGSKA, per germline (reference sequence). The CDR3 runs 14 residues. Losses at the gene ends were 6 bases for V and 4 bases for J; bases not matched to a gene: 7. CDR3 nucleotide sequence: TGCAGTGCCATGAAGACAGGGGGTTACAATGAGCAGTTCTTC. Its protein is CSAMKTGGYNEQFF.

This clonotype was picked up many times. The chain carries TRBV27 and TRBJ1-6; a possible D gene is TRBD1 (5 bases). Trimming removed 2 bases at V and 7 bases at J, with 12 bases between. The CDR3 length is 15 residues. The V gene's germline CDR1 is MNHEY and CDR2 SMNVEV (reference sequence). The CDR3 reads CASSLNIGANSPLHF. CDR3 DNA sequence: TGTGCCAGCAGTTTAAACATAGGGGCAAATTCACCCCTCCACTTT.

This clonotype came up many times. V gene TRBV15 combines with J gene TRBJ2-7, with TRBD2 matching 8 bases. Germline V lookup: CDR1 LNHNV, CDR2 YYDKDF (reference sequence). The CDR3 covers 16 residues. With 1 base clipped from V and 0 bases from J, the junction kept 5 bases outside the gene matches. The CDR3 region has the DNA TGTGCCACCAGCAGAGGAAGCGGGAGAAACTCCTACGAGCAGTACTTC. The encoded protein is CATSRGSGRNSYEQYF.

This clonotype was seen more than once but under ten times. The rearrangement uses TRBV28 and TRBJ2-2; 8 bases agree with TRBD2. The CDR3 runs to 14 residues. Germline lookup yields CDR1 MDHEN and CDR2 SYDVKM. Unmatched junction bases numbered 7, after V lost 8 bases and J lost 5 bases. The CDR3 loop is CASQREQFTGELFF. DNA for the CDR3: TGTGCCAGCCAGCGGGAGCAGTTTACCGGGGAGCTGTTTTTT.

This clonotype was recorded many times. The chain recombines TRBV7-9 with TRBJ2-2; D is uncertain. Germline CDR1 is SEHNR and CDR2 is FQNEAQ (reference sequence). V was shortened by 2 bases and J by 2 bases, with 6 bases between the two germline ends. The CDR3 length is 14 residues. CDR3 loop: CASSLLDNTGELFF. CDR3 DNA sequence: TGTGCCAGCAGCTTACTGGATAACACCGGGGAGCTGTTTTTT.

This clonotype was seen many times. V is TRBV6-1 and J is TRBJ2-6; D is undetermined. Germline CDR1 and CDR2: MNHNS and SASEGT. V gave up 3 bases and J gave up 0 bases, with 9 bases separating them. The CDR3 spans 16 residues. The CDR3: CASSEQGYSGANVLTF. The DNA of the CDR3 is TGTGCCAGCAGTGAGCAAGGATACTCTGGGGCCAACGTCCTGACTTTC.

This clonotype was counted only a few times. The rearrangement links TRBV18 to TRBJ2-5; 12 nucleotides line up with TRBD2. This CDR3 is built from 14 residues. The V and J ends lost 6 bases and 3 bases, in that order; junction bases with no gene match: 2. In germline, CDR1 is KGHSH, CDR2 LQKENI. This CDR3 reads CASSRTSGKETQYF. The CDR3 region has the DNA TGTGCCAGCTCCCGGACTAGCGGGAAAGAGACCCAGTACTTC.

This clonotype was seen at least ten times. The chain combines TRBV7-2 with TRBJ2-7; D is uncertain. V lost 4 bases, J lost 3 bases, and 10 bases lay in between. CDR1 is SGHTA and CDR2 is FQGNSA in the germline V gene. This CDR3 has 13 residues. The CDR3 spells CASSSNGGYEQYF. In DNA, the CDR3 is TGTGCCAGCAGCTCAAACGGCGGCTACGAGCAGTACTTC.

This clonotype appeared many times. J is TRBJ2-2 and V is TRBV27, with 8 positions matching TRBD2. The J segment lost 1 base and the V segment lost 0 bases, leaving 4 bases of the junction unmatched. CDR3 length: 17 amino acids. CDR1 MNHEY and CDR2 SMNVEV come from the germline V gene (reference sequence). The CDR3 here is CASSLSELAGNTGELFF. DNA for the CDR3: TGTGCCAGCAGTTTATCGGAGCTAGCGGGGAACACCGGGGAGCTGTTTTTT.

The rearrangement links TRBV19 to TRBJ2-1; the match to TRBD2 covers 9 bases. CDR1 LNHDA and CDR2 SQIVND come from the germline V gene (reference sequence). V shed 7 bases, J shed 5 bases, and the junction held 12 bases outside the gene matches. The CDR3 is 16 residues long. CDR3 sequence: CASKRGGGADDNEQFF. CDR3 in DNA: TGTGCCAGTAAAAGGGGCGGGGGGGCAGATGACAATGAGCAGTTCTTC.